This TCR beta chain was identified during a study of T cells in Graves' hyperthyroidism and ophthalmopathy. The length of the CDR3 is 15 residues. With 4 bases clipped from V and 3 bases from J, the junction kept 8 bases outside the gene matches. Germline CDR1 KGHSH, CDR2 LQKENI. The investigators amplified TCR beta CDR3 regions from RNA transcripts. Researchers ran a first-round RT-PCR on the TCR CDR3 using the HTBI primer set. TCRdb re-called the multiplex PCR reads through MiXCR, storing one row per CDR3 protein. The table lists approximately 560,000 distinct CDR3 sequences, 15% to 17% of them singletons. The study based diagnoses on clinical symptoms, serum thyroxine and TRAb, thyroid ultrasound and orbital computed tomography.

The sample taken for sequencing was blood. The gene calls are TRBV18 and TRBJ2-7; 8 nucleotides align to TRBD2. This receptor was identified in a woman aged 30 to 39 with Graves' hyperthyroidism. The CDR3 here is CASSLGGGAVYEQYF. In nucleotides, the CDR3 is TGTGCCAGCTCACTCGGGGGGGGGGCCGTCTACGAGCAGTACTTC.